The text below deals with one TCR beta chain. Its antigen is unknown. This entry belongs to a study of monozygotic twins with inflammatory bowel disease. Germline CDR1 and CDR2: KGHSH and LQKENI. The CDR3 is 14 amino acids. General study points: Clonotype overlap with others was lower in IBD patients than in healthy twins, a difference that was greatest with disease activity. Possibly reflecting limited power, no difference in repertoire similarity was found between concordant and discordant twins.

Making cDNA involved eight separate reactions per sample. From the 5' RACE reads, TCRdb lists one entry per CDR3 protein and no DNA. This sample's table reports approximately 400,000 distinct CDR3 sequences. This chain links TRBV18 with TRBJ1-2. The source is a human donor with ulcerative colitis or Crohn's disease, or a healthy co-twin of an affected twin (not recorded which). The sequenced material came from blood. The CDR3 is CASSPKELNYGYTF.